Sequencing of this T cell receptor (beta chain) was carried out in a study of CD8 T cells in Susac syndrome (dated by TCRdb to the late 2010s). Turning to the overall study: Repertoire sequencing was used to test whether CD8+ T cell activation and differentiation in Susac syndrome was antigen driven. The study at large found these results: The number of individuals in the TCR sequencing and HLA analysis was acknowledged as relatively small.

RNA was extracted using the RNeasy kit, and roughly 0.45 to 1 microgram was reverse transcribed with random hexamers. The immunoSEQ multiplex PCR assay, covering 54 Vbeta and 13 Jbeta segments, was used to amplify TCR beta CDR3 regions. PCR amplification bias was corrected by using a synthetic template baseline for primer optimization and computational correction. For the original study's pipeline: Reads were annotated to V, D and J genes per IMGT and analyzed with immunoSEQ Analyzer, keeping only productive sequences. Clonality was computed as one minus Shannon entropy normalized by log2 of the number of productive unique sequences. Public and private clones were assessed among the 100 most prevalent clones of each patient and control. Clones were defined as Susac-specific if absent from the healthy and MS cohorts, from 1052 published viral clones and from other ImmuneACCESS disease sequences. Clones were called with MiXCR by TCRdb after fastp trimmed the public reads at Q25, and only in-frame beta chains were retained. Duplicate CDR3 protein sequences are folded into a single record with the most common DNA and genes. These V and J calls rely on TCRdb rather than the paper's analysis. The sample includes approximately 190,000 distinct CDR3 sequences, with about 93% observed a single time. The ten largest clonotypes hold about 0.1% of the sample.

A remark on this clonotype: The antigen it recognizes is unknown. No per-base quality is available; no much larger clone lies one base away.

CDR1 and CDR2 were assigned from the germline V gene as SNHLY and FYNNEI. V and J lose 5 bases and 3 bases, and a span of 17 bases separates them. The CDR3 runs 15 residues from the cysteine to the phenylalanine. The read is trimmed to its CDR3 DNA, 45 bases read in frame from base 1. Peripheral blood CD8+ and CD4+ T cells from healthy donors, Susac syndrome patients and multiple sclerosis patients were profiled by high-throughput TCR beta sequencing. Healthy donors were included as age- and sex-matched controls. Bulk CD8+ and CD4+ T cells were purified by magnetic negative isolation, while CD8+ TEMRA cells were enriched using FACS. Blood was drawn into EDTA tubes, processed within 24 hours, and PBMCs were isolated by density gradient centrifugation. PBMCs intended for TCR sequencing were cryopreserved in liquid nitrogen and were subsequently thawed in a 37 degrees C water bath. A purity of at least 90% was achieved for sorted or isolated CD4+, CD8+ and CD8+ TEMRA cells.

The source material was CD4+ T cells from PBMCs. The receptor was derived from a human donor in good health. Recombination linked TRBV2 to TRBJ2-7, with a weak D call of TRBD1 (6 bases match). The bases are TGTGCCAGCAGTCCGGATCCGACAGGCCGCTACGAGCAGTACTTC. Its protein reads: CASSPDPTGRYEQYF.